The rows below give T cell receptor beta chains drawn from one sample of a study of cytomegalovirus exposure and HLA in healthy donors. Profiled with immunoSEQ multiplex PCR; TCRdb holds only in-frame clones, not every one. This table holds about 130,000 clones, roughly three quarters found once. The sequenced sample consisted of PBMCs. The origin of the receptors is a woman aged 40-49 years in good health and CMV-seronegative. The CDR3 runs from the conserved cysteine through the conserved F or W. D genes are given only for firm matches. Clone size is not always given. Where it is, it says once, few, many or a class for expanded clones.

D gene,J gene,clone size,V gene,CDR3 protein,CDR3 DNA
-,TRBJ1-2,-,TRBV25-1,CASSESGDIGYTF,TGTGCCAGCAGTGAGTCAGGGGATATTGGCTACACCTTC
-,TRBJ2-7,-,TRBV18,CASSPLLGQFTEQYF,TGTGCCAGCTCACCTCTCCTGGGACAATTCACTGAGCAGTACTTC
-,TRBJ1-1,-,TRBV7-3,CASSPQTGNTEAFF,TGTGCCAGCAGCCCTCAGACAGGGAACACTGAAGCTTTCTTT
-,TRBJ1-1,-,TRBV29-1,CSVFGTEAFF,TGCAGCGTGTTCGGCACTGAAGCTTTCTTT
-,TRBJ2-1,-,TRBV30,CAGGLGNNEQFF,TGTGCCGGGGGACTGGGAAACAATGAGCAGTTCTTC
-,TRBJ2-3,-,TRBV15,CATSRGRTTSTDTQYF,TGTGCCACCAGCAGAGGAAGGACTACTAGCACAGATACGCAGTATTTT
TRBD2,TRBJ2-3,-,TRBV4-2,CASSRRLAGVTDTQYF,TGTGCCAGCAGCCGGCGACTAGCGGGGGTGACAGATACGCAGTATTTT
-,TRBJ2-6,-,TRBV28,CASSLHSGQSFSGANVLTF,TGTGCCAGCAGTCTCCATAGTGGACAGAGCTTCTCTGGGGCCAACGTCCTGACTTTC
-,TRBJ2-7,-,TRBV7-9,CASGGDGVPTYEQYF,TGTGCCAGCGGCGGGGATGGGGTACCTACCTACGAGCAGTACTTC
TRBD1,TRBJ2-3,-,TRBV10-2,CASSEYRGRFADTQYF,TGCGCCAGCAGTGAGTACAGGGGGCGCTTTGCAGATACGCAGTATTTT
-,TRBJ2-3,-,TRBV2,CASSDRDTQGTDTQYF,TGTGCCAGCAGTGACCGGGACACCCAGGGAACAGATACGCAGTATTTT
-,TRBJ1-5,-,TRBV19,CASSPGYWEPQHF,TGTGCCAGTAGTCCGGGTTATTGGGAGCCCCAGCATTTT
TRBD1,TRBJ1-6,-,TRBV12-5,CASGPWTGNNSPLHF,TGTGCTAGTGGTCCCTGGACAGGAAATAATTCACCCCTCCACTTT
TRBD1,TRBJ1-1,-,TRBV29-1,CSGTGGVTEAFF,TGCAGCGGTACAGGGGGAGTCACTGAAGCTTTCTTT
TRBD1,TRBJ1-2,-,TRBV11-1,CASSFEQGTGYTF,TGTGCCAGCAGCTTCGAACAGGGGACAGGCTACACCTTC
-,TRBJ2-3,-,TRBV5-1,CASSHRGGTDTQYF,TGCGCCAGCAGCCACCGCGGAGGAACAGATACGCAGTATTTT
TRBD2,TRBJ2-7,few,TRBV5-4,CASSLVAGGSYEQYF,TGTGCCAGCAGCTTGGTAGCGGGGGGCTCCTACGAGCAGTACTTC
TRBD1,TRBJ1-2,few,TRBV13,CASSLGTGDYGYTF,TGTGCCAGCAGCTTAGGGACAGGGGACTATGGCTACACCTTC